These T cell receptor beta chains were read from a single sample in a study of PD-L1 blockade in urothelial cancer. TCRdb keeps only in-frame clones here, not all; method: immunoSEQ multiplex PCR. The repertoire holds around 56,000 clones, with 86% as singletons. Sequenced material: PBMCs, taken around atezolizumab (anti-PD-L1) treatment. The receptors shown here come from a man aged 50-59 years with urothelial cancer. CDR3s include the opening cysteine and the closing phenylalanine or tryptophan. The order of the fields is clone size, D gene, V gene, J gene, CDR3 DNA, CDR3 protein. A D gene is named only where the DNA matches it firmly. Clone sizes are given selectively: once, few, many, or a class where the clone is expanded.

>NA|TRBD1|TRBV27|TRBJ1-1
TGTGCCAGCAGTGTAAGACAGGGAAGTGAAGCTTTCTTT
CASSVRQGSEAFF
>NA|TRBD2|TRBV7-6|TRBJ2-3
TGTGCCAGCAGCACCGGGACTAGCGGGAGGAGCACAGATACGCAGTATTTT
CASSTGTSGRSTDTQYF
>NA|TRBD1|TRBV28|TRBJ1-6
TGTGCCAGCACTCACGACAGGGGCGGTTCACCCCTCCACTTT
CASTHDRGGSPLHF
>NA|NA|TRBV5-1|TRBJ2-7
TGCGCCAGCAGCTTGGGCAGGGGAAGAGGGGACGAGCAGTACTTC
CASSLGRGRGDEQYF
>NA|NA|TRBV5-1|TRBJ1-3
TGCGCCAGCAGCGTAAACAGGGCCATCTCTGGAAACACCATATATTTT
CASSVNRAISGNTIYF
>NA|TRBD1|TRBV10-3|TRBJ1-4
TGTGCCATCAGTGGGACCGAACAGGGGGCAGGTGAAAAACTGTTTTTT
CAISGTEQGAGEKLFF
>few|TRBD2|TRBV7-8|TRBJ2-7
TGTGCCAGCAGCTTACGGTCTAGCGGGACAGCGATCTACGAGCAGTACTTC
CASSLRSSGTAIYEQYF
>NA|NA|TRBV4-2|TRBJ2-7
TGTGCCAGCAGCCAAAGTATTACCGGAGCCTACGAGCAGTACTTC
CASSQSITGAYEQYF
>NA|NA|TRBV19|TRBJ1-1
TGTGCCAGTAGTATTCAGAAGAACACTGAAGCTTTCTTT
CASSIQKNTEAFF
>once|NA|TRBV27|TRBJ2-7
TGTGCCAGCAGCATAAGAGGAGGGGACTCCTACGAGCAGTACTTC
CASSIRGGDSYEQYF
>NA|NA|TRBV11-1|TRBJ1-6
TGTGCCAGCAGCTACAGCACAAAAAATTCACCCCTCCACTTT
CASSYSTKNSPLHF
>few|NA|TRBV28|TRBJ2-3
TGTGCCAGCATAGAGGGGGGGGCAGATACGCAGTATTTT
CASIEGGADTQYF
>NA|NA|TRBV7-3|TRBJ2-3
TGTGCCAGCAGCTTAGCAGCGGGAGATACGCAGTATTTT
CASSLAAGDTQYF
>NA|TRBD2|TRBV9|TRBJ2-2
TGTGCCAGCAGCGTTACCACTAGCGCTCGACTCACCGGGGAGCTGTTTTTT
CASSVTTSARLTGELFF
>NA|TRBD1|TRBV19|TRBJ1-1
TGTGCCAGTAGTATGAAACCACAGGGGACTGAAGCTTTCTTT
CASSMKPQGTEAFF
>once|TRBD1|TRBV10-3|TRBJ2-6
TGTGCCATCAGTGCCACAGGGGATGGGGCCAACGTCCTGACTTTC
CAISATGDGANVLTF
>NA|TRBD2|TRBV7-9|TRBJ2-7
TGTGCCAGCAGCTTAGGGACTAGCGGGAATGTCCACGAGCAGTACTTC
CASSLGTSGNVHEQYF
>NA|NA|TRBV11-2|TRBJ2-5
TGTGCCAGCAGCTTAGACGGAGGAGAGACCCAGTACTTC
CASSLDGGETQYF
>NA|NA|TRBV28|TRBJ2-7
TGTGCCAGCAGCTACCAATCATACGAGCAGTACTTC
CASSYQSYEQYF
>NA|NA|TRBV28|TRBJ1-1
TGTGCCAGCAGGGAGGGCACTGAAGCTTTCTTT
CASREGTEAFF
>NA|NA|TRBV19|TRBJ1-2
TGTACCAGTAGTATTGGAATGACCGGACTCTATGGCTACACCTTC
CTSSIGMTGLYGYTF
>NA|NA|TRBV20-1|TRBJ1-5
TGCAGTGTAGGAGGGAATCAGCCCCAGCATTTT
CSVGGNQPQHF
>NA|TRBD1|TRBV30|TRBJ1-5
TGTGCCTGGAGTTACTCCGGGACAGGAGGGAAGTGGCCCCAGCATTTT
CAWSYSGTGGKWPQHF
>NA|NA|TRBV28|TRBJ2-7
TGTGCCAGCAGTTATGGGGGACACTACGAGCAGTACTTC
CASSYGGHYEQYF
>NA|TRBD2|TRBV27|TRBJ2-1
TGTGCCAGCAGTTGGACTAGCTGGAACAATGAGCAGTTCTTC
CASSWTSWNNEQFF
>medium-sized|TRBD2|TRBV6-4|TRBJ2-3
TGTGCCAGCAGCGAGACTAGCGGGAAAGCAGATACGCAGTATTTT
CASSETSGKADTQYF
>NA|TRBD2|TRBV7-6|TRBJ2-1
TGTGCCAGCAGCTTGAAATTTGGGGGGACTAACAATGAGCAGTTCTTC
CASSLKFGGTNNEQFF
>NA|NA|TRBV28|TRBJ1-5
TGTGCCAGCAGTCCCAGTAAGGTGGCAGGGGGCAATCAGCCCCAGCATTTT
CASSPSKVAGGNQPQHF
>NA|NA|TRBV28|TRBJ1-2
TGTGCCAGCAGTTTATCGGGGGGGACGGATGGCTACACCTTC
CASSLSGGTDGYTF
>NA|NA|TRBV5-4|TRBJ2-5
TGTGCCAGCAGCTCGGGGGAGGTAGCGGAACAAGAGACCCAGTACTTC
CASSSGEVAEQETQYF
>NA|TRBD1|TRBV2|TRBJ1-2
TGTGCCAGCAGTGAAGTGAGACAGGGCTATGGCTACACCTTC
CASSEVRQGYGYTF
>NA|TRBD2|TRBV6-1|TRBJ2-7
TGTGCCAGCAGTGCCAACGCGGGGGAAGGCGAGCAGTACTTC
CASSANAGEGEQYF
>NA|NA|TRBV10-2|TRBJ2-7
TGCGCCAGCAGTGAGGCGCTACCCTACGAGCAGTACTTC
CASSEALPYEQYF
>once|NA|TRBV6-5|TRBJ1-3
TGTGCCAGCAGTTACGGGGAGAGGGGAAACACCATATATTTT
CASSYGERGNTIYF
>NA|NA|TRBV5-6|TRBJ2-1
TGTGCCAGCGCCAAACTGGGGGCTAGGAGCTCCTACAATGAGCAGTTCTTC
CASAKLGARSSYNEQFF
>few|TRBD2|TRBV5-6|TRBJ2-7
TGTGCCAGCAGCTTGGTTGGAGCGGGGGGGGGTACAGGCGAGCAGTACTTC
CASSLVGAGGGTGEQYF
>NA|NA|TRBV21-1|TRBJ1-6
TGTGCCAGCAGCAAAGTTTCGTTATTCCCCTATAATTCACCCCTCCACTTT
CASSKVSLFPYNSPLHF
>NA|NA|TRBV27|TRBJ1-2
TGTGCCAGCAGCCTAAACAGATATTCTAACTATGGCTACACCTTC
CASSLNRYSNYGYTF
>NA|TRBD2|TRBV2|TRBJ2-1
TGTGCCAGCAGGGGACTAGATGAGCAGTTCTTC
CASRGLDEQFF
>NA|NA|TRBV19|TRBJ2-1
TGTGCCAGTAGTAGACGACCTGGGGTGAGGGGGTCCTACAATGAGCAGTTCTTC
CASSRRPGVRGSYNEQFF
>NA|TRBD2|TRBV5-1|TRBJ2-3
TGCGCCAGCAGCACGGGACTAGCGGGACCCAAGGTCACAGATACGCAGTATTTT
CASSTGLAGPKVTDTQYF
>NA|NA|TRBV28|TRBJ1-2
TGTGCCAGCAGTTTAAGGGTTAGGGGACAACTTAAAAGGCACTATGGCTACACCTTC
CASSLRVRGQLKRHYGYTF
>NA|NA|TRBV11-2|TRBJ2-7
TGTGCCAGCAGCTTACAGGGGCTGTCCCTCCAATACGAGCAGTACTTC
CASSLQGLSLQYEQYF
>once|TRBD1|TRBV18|TRBJ2-1
TGTGCCAGCTCACCACCGGGACAGGGTATAGGTGAGCAGTTCTTC
CASSPPGQGIGEQFF
>NA|TRBD1|TRBV10-3|TRBJ2-6
TGTGCCATCAGTGAGTCGACAGGGTCCTTGAGGGGGGCCAACGTCCTGACTTTC
CAISESTGSLRGANVLTF
>NA|NA|TRBV28|TRBJ2-5
TGTGCCAGCAGTTTGGGCGGACAGCTCCAAGAGACCCAGTACTTC
CASSLGGQLQETQYF
>NA|NA|TRBV6-1|TRBJ1-6
TGTGCCAGCAGTGAACGAGGATCCTATAATTCACCCCTCCACTTT
CASSERGSYNSPLHF
>NA|TRBD2|TRBV5-1|TRBJ2-1
TGCGCCAGCAGCTTGCGACCGGGAGGGAGGGATGAGCAGTTCTTC
CASSLRPGGRDEQFF
>NA|NA|TRBV4-2|TRBJ2-5
TGTGCCAGCAGCCAAGTAGCGGTTGAACAAGAGACCCAGTACTTC
CASSQVAVEQETQYF
>NA|TRBD1|TRBV28|TRBJ2-7
TGTGCCAGCTGGGACAGGGTCCCATACGAGCAGTACTTC
CASWDRVPYEQYF
>NA|NA|TRBV7-9|TRBJ1-2
TGTGCCAGCAGCTTAGGCGGGTGGGTGACAGGACCTAACTATGGCTACACCTTC
CASSLGGWVTGPNYGYTF
>NA|TRBD2|TRBV28|TRBJ2-3
TGTGCCAGCAGCCATGCGGGACTAGCGACTGGCACAGATACGCAGTATTTT
CASSHAGLATGTDTQYF
>NA|NA|TRBV7-7|TRBJ2-2
TGTGCTAGCAGTTCCTGGGTAGCGGCAGACGTCGGGGAGCTGTTTTTT
CASSSWVAADVGELFF
>NA|NA|TRBV5-5|TRBJ1-2
TGTGCCAGCAGCCCTGATTCGGGACAAGGCGTTTATGGCTACACCTTC
CASSPDSGQGVYGYTF